The 26 T cell receptor beta chains below were found in one sample sequenced in a study of blood T cell repertoires in COVID-19. Only in-frame clones appear in the TCRdb table, and some are missing; sequencing was by immunoSEQ multiplex PCR. In the table there are about 27,000 clones, approximately 64% of which are singletons. Sequenced material: peripheral blood. These receptor sequences come from a man in his sixties with active or convalescent COVID-19.

The chain carries TRBV18 and TRBJ2-7, with 7 nucleotides matching TRBD2. The V gene's germline CDR1 is KGHSH and CDR2 LQKENI. V gave up 1 base and J gave up 0 bases; unmatched junction bases: 0. CDR3 length equals 14 residues. The CDR3 spells CASSPLAGSYEQYF. CDR3 in DNA: TGTGCCAGCTCACCACTAGCGGGCTCCTACGAGCAGTACTTC.

V gene TRBV5-4 combines with J gene TRBJ2-2, with 9 bases identical to TRBD2. CDR3 size: 16 residues. From germline, CDR1 is SGHNT and CDR2 YYREEE (reference sequence). Trimming at V came to 5 bases and at J to 2 bases, leaving 7 bases not matched to a gene. The chain's CDR3 is CASRLKTSGNTGELFF. The CDR3 bases are TGTGCCAGCAGACTCAAGACTAGCGGTAACACCGGGGAGCTGTTTTTT.

The J gene is TRBJ2-3, the V gene TRBV18; 7 bases map to TRBD1. The V gene's germline CDR1 is KGHSH and CDR2 LQKENI. Trimming at V came to 4 bases and at J to 1 base, leaving 2 bases not matched to a gene. The CDR3 contains 14 residues. The CDR3 reads CASSRDRGTDTQYF. Here the CDR3 DNA reads TGTGCCAGCTCACGCGACAGGGGCACAGATACGCAGTATTTT. Full variable domain (rest looked up from reference TRBV18 and TRBJ2-3): NAGVMQNPRHLVRRRGQEARLRCSPMKGHSHVYWYRQLPEEGLKFMVYLQKENIIDESGMPKERFSAEFPKEGPSILRIQQVVRGDSAAYFCASSRDRGTDTQYFGPGTRLTVL.

The chain joins TRBV6-1 to TRBJ1-2, with 9 positions matching TRBD1. J was trimmed by 5 bases and V by 1 base; bases with no gene match: 5. Germline loops: CDR1 MNHNS, CDR2 SASEGT. This CDR3 region has 15 residues. CDR3 DNA: TGTGCCAGCAGTGAAGGACAGGGGGTAGCGTATGGCTACACCTTC. Translation: CASSEGQGVAYGYTF.

V usage is TRBV11-2 and J usage is TRBJ1-2, with D perhaps TRBD1 (6 bases). V was pared by 1 base and J by 5 bases, with 11 bases between. There are 14 residues in the CDR3. CDR1 SGHAT and CDR2 FQNNGV come from the germline V gene. The CDR3 DNA sequence: TGTGCCAGCAGCTTAGGCCCCCAGGGGTATGGCTACACCTTC. Translating it yields CASSLGPQGYGYTF.

The chain's CDR3 is CASSAGTGQKETQYF. DNA of the CDR3: TGTGCCAGCAGCGCCGGGACAGGACAGAAAGAGACCCAGTACTTC. This chain uses TRBV7-2 with TRBJ2-5; 8 nucleotides align to TRBD1. The CDR3 runs 15 residues. Germline CDR1 is SGHTA and CDR2 is FQGNSA. V lost 5 bases and J lost 3; bases outside the gene matches: 8.

The chain carries TRBV5-1 and TRBJ1-4, with D possibly TRBD1 on 5 matching bases. The germline V and J ends were trimmed by 0 bases and 8 bases, with 11 bases remaining between them. This CDR3 is built from 14 residues. Germline values: CDR1 SGHRS, CDR2 YFSETQ. The CDR3, as DNA: TGCGCCAGCAGCTTGGGCCAGGGTGGCGAAAAACTGTTTTTT. Encoded protein: CASSLGQGGEKLFF.

This clone has just one count. This chain joins TRBV5-1 and TRBJ1-4, with D tentatively TRBD1 (6 bases). CDR1 is SGHRS, CDR2 YFSETQ, per germline. The CDR3 sequence is 15 residues long. Trimming left V 2 bases short and J 4 bases short, with 12 bases between. CDR3 nucleotide sequence: TGCGCCAGCAGCTTTGCGGGGGCGGGTAATGAAAAACTGTTTTTT. Encoded protein: CASSFAGAGNEKLFF.

The chain has TRBV5-5 and TRBJ1-4; no reliable D call. V was clipped by 0 bases and J by 8 bases, with 11 bases between them. Germline values: CDR1 SGHKS, CDR2 YYEKEE (reference sequence). The CDR3 covers 14 residues. CDR3 amino acids: CASSLAPRGEKLFF. CDR3 in DNA: TGTGCCAGCAGCTTGGCCCCCCGCGGGGAAAAACTGTTTTTT.

Only a few counts were recorded for this clone. This rearrangement joins TRBV7-8 to TRBJ2-7; no clear D gene. This CDR3 has 15 amino acids. Trimming removed 1 base from V and 2 bases from J, with 12 bases in between. Germline loops: CDR1 SGHVS, CDR2 FQNEAQ. CDR3 sequence: CASSLGRMQAYEQYF. The CDR3 DNA is TGTGCCAGCAGCTTAGGGCGGATGCAAGCCTACGAGCAGTACTTC. The full variable domain, rest sourced from reference TRBV7-8 and TRBJ2-7, is GAGVSQSPRYKVAKRGQDVALRCDPISGHVSLFWYQQALGQGPEFLTYFQNEAQLDKSGLPSDRFFAERPEGSVSTLKIQRTQQEDSAVYLCASSLGRMQAYEQYFGPGTRLTVT.

As to this clone: One junction end does not reproduce the germline sequence, and a read error may be involved. V usage is TRBV7-7 and J usage is TRBJ2-5; TRBD1 matches 8 bases. The CDR3 covers 15 residues. Germline loops: CDR1 SSHAT, CDR2 FNYEAQ (reference sequence). The CDR3 here is CASSLRTGLPEDQYF. The CDR3 nucleotides are TGTGCTAGCAGCTTAAGGACAGGGCTCCCCGAGGACCAGTACTTC.

This clone was picked up one time. The V gene is TRBV9, the J gene TRBJ2-2; 8 nucleotides agree with TRBD2. Germline V gene data show CDR1 as SGDLS and CDR2 as YYNGEE. The CDR3 length is 15 residues. The V segment lost 4 bases and the J segment 4 bases; nucleotides outside the gene matches: 6. CDR3 coding DNA: TGTGCCAGCAGCCGGGGGGGCCGGGGCACCGGGGAGCTGTTTTTT. Translation: CASSRGGRGTGELFF.

The chain recombines TRBV9 with TRBJ2-1, with TRBD2 matching over 10 bases. The CDR3 is made up of 16 amino acids. Per germline, CDR1 SGDLS and CDR2 YYNGEE. V shed 0 bases and J 6 bases; nucleotides not matched to a gene: 6. Here the CDR3 reads CASSVGLAGASNEQFF. The CDR3, as DNA: TGTGCCAGCAGCGTAGGCCTAGCGGGAGCCAGCAATGAGCAGTTCTTC.

V usage is TRBV5-4 and J usage is TRBJ1-3, with D perhaps matching TRBD1 (5 bases). CDR3 length: 15 amino acids. The germline V gene encodes CDR1 SGHNT and CDR2 YYREEE (reference sequence). V lost 4 bases and J 1 base, leaving 12 bases between the germline ends. The chain's CDR3 is CASSPGGISGNTIYF. CDR3 in DNA: TGTGCCAGCAGCCCGGGGGGAATTTCTGGAAACACCATATATTTT.

The chain links TRBV29-1 to TRBJ1-1, with D possibly being TRBD1 (6 bases). V gave up 6 bases and J gave up 1 base, with 15 bases separating them. The CDR3 totals 14 residues. CDR1 and CDR2 (germline): SQVTM, ANQGSEA. As DNA, the CDR3 is TGCAGCGTAGGTTGGGGGGGCGCGAACACTGAAGCTTTCTTT. It codes for CSVGWGGANTEAFF.

This clone has only a few counts. The chain employs TRBV27 and TRBJ1-2; possible D gene TRBD1, 6 bases. The ends were cut back, 7 bases at V and 3 bases at J, with 15 bases in the middle. This CDR3 is 14 amino acids long. Per germline, CDR1 MNHEY and CDR2 SMNVEV (reference sequence). Written as DNA, the CDR3 is TGTGCCAGCACTCCCAGCGGACAGTACTATGGCTACACCTTC. Translated, it gives CASTPSGQYYGYTF.

The V gene is TRBV5-4, the J gene TRBJ2-3, with 15 bases aligning to TRBD2. The CDR3 is 13 residues long. Trimming removed 8 bases from V and 10 bases from J; junction bases left unmatched: 5. Looked up from germline, CDR1 is SGHNT and CDR2 is YYREEE (reference sequence). The CDR3 nucleotides are TGTGCCAGTGGACTAGCGGGAGGGAACCCGCAGTATTTT. It is translated as CASGLAGGNPQYF.

The chain links TRBV5-1 to TRBJ2-7, with TRBD2 identical over 7 bases. Per the germline V gene, CDR1 is SGHRS and CDR2 is YFSETQ. Trimming at V came to 4 bases and at J to 6 bases, leaving 10 bases not matched to a gene. This CDR3 contains 14 residues. The DNA of the CDR3 is TGCGCCAGCAGCCCTGATGGCGGGAGCGGCGAGCAGTACTTC. This encodes CASSPDGGSGEQYF.

The chain has TRBV10-2 and TRBJ1-1; TRBD1 agrees at 7 bases. The CDR3 is made up of 12 amino acids. Losses at the gene ends were 6 bases for V and 6 bases for J; bases not matched to a gene: 4. Looked up from germline, CDR1 is WSHSY and CDR2 is SAAADI. CDR3 region: CASRDRVSEAFF. CDR3 in DNA: TGCGCCAGCAGAGACAGGGTTTCTGAAGCTTTCTTT.

V usage is TRBV30 and J usage is TRBJ1-3, with D perhaps TRBD1 (5 bases). V lost 0 bases and J 0 bases, leaving 6 bases between the germline ends. Germline CDR1 GTSNPN, CDR2 SVGIG (reference sequence). This CDR3 comprises 14 residues. The CDR3 sequence: CAWSVGVSGNTIYF. CDR3 in DNA: TGTGCCTGGAGTGTAGGGGTCTCTGGAAACACCATATATTTT.

This clone was seen a few times. V and J are TRBV10-1 and TRBJ2-7, with TRBD1 identical over 9 bases. This CDR3 has 19 residues. V trimming: 0 bases; J trimming: 3 bases; junction bases outside the gene matches: 15. In germline, CDR1 is WNHNN, CDR2 SYGVQD (reference sequence). CDR3 sequence (DNA): TGCGCCAGCAGTGAGTCGTTCGGTTTAGGACAGGGGACCTTCTACGAGCAGTACTTC. Its translation is CASSESFGLGQGTFYEQYF.

The chain couples TRBV2 to TRBJ2-5, with TRBD2 matching over 9 bases. V dropped 3 bases and J dropped 5; count of bases not matched to a gene: 7. Per the germline V gene, CDR1 is SNHLY and CDR2 is FYNNEI. CDR3 length equals 15 residues. CDR3 residues: CASSDLKRGVETQYF. Here the CDR3 DNA reads TGTGCCAGCAGTGACCTAAAGCGGGGGGTGGAGACCCAGTACTTC.

The V and J genes are TRBV5-1 and TRBJ1-4; TRBD1 might be the D (6 bases). The CDR3 is 15 amino acids. The V gene's germline CDR1 is SGHRS and CDR2 YFSETQ. V dropped 0 bases and J dropped 8 bases, with 14 bases sitting between them. For the CDR3, the DNA is TGCGCCAGCAGCTTGGTGGGGACAAGTCAGGAAAAACTGTTTTTT. Its translation: CASSLVGTSQEKLFF.

The chain employs TRBV5-4 and TRBJ2-2, with D possibly matching TRBD2 (6 bases). With 6 bases removed from V and 4 bases from J, the gap between germline ends came to 13 bases. Germline lookup yields CDR1 SGHNT and CDR2 YYREEE (reference sequence). The CDR3 is made up of 14 amino acids. CDR3 DNA sequence: TGTGCCAGCACCCAACCCGGGGGCACCGGGGAGCTGTTTTTT. It specifies CASTQPGGTGELFF. Supplemented by reference TRBV5-4 and TRBJ2-2, the full variable domain reads ETGVTQSPTHLIKTRGQQVTLRCSSQSGHNTVSWYQQALGQGPQFIFQYYREEENGRGNFPPRFSGLQFPNYSSELNVNALELDDSALYLCASTQPGGTGELFFGEGSRLTVL.

The chain employs TRBV13 and TRBJ2-7, with D possibly TRBD2 on 6 matching bases. Germline assignment: CDR1 PRHDT and CDR2 FYEKMQ (reference sequence). The CDR3 totals 15 residues. Between the trimmed V and J ends, which lost 2 bases and 2 bases, there was a span of 13 bases. This CDR3 is CASSLRGTLTYEQYF. CDR3 DNA sequence: TGTGCCAGCAGCTTACGCGGGACGTTGACCTACGAGCAGTACTTC.

The chain employs TRBV7-8 and TRBJ2-1; a possible D gene is TRBD1 (5 bases). Germline loops: CDR1 SGHVS, CDR2 FQNEAQ. The CDR3 has 15 residues. The V gene lost 5 bases and the J gene lost 1 base, with 12 bases spanning the gap. CDR3 region: CASSPSRGSYNEQFF. CDR3 bases: TGTGCCAGCAGCCCAAGTAGGGGTTCCTACAATGAGCAGTTCTTC.